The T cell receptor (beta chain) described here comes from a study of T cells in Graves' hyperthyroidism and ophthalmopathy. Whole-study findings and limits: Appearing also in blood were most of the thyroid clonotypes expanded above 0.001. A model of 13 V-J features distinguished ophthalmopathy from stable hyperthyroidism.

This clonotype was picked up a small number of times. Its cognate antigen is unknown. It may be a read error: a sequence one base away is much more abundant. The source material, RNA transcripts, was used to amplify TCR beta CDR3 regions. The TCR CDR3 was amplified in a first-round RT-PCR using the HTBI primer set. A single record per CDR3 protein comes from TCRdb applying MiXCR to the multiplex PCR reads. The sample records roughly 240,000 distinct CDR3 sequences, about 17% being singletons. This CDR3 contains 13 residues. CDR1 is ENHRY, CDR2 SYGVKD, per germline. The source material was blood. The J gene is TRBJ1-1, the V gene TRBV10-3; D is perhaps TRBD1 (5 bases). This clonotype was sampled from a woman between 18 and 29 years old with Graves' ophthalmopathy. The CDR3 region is CPIRLTDDTEAFF. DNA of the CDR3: TGTCCCATCAGGCTGACAGACGACACTGAAGCTTTCTTT.